These 6 T cell receptor beta chains were all obtained from the same sample, sequenced in a study of CD8+CD57+ T cells in acquired aplastic anemia (dated by TCRdb to 2017 to 2018). Reads for this sample came from an Illumina HiSeq 2000. Genomic DNA served as template for TCR beta VDJ combination and CDR3 sequence profiling. The public reads were reanalyzed by TCRdb: fastp trimming at Q25, MiXCR alignment, in-frame beta chains only. CDR3 protein sequences are deduplicated, and each keeps its most common genes and DNA. Here the sample has approximately 380,000 distinct CDR3 sequences; roughly 68% occur a single time. The biggest ten clones account for more than 3.5% of the sample. Sequencing was done on a sample of sorted CD4+, CD8+, or CD8+CD57+ T cells (not recorded which) from PBMCs. The receptor source for this set is a human donor in good health, serving as a control.

In regard to this clonotype: This may be a read error: a much more frequent sequence differs by one nucleotide. V usage is TRBV20-1 and J usage is TRBJ1-1; 10 bases match TRBD1. The CDR3 spans 18 residues. CDR1 DFQATT and CDR2 SNEGSKA come from the germline V gene (reference sequence). This chain's CDR3 is CSAAPGQGSNHMNTEALF. The CDR3 DNA is TGCAGTGCTGCTCCGGGACAGGGGTCCAATCACATGAACACTGAAGCTCTCTTT.

V and J are TRBV12-3 or TRBV12-4 and TRBJ2-1; D not resolved. The CDR3 has 13 amino acids. CDR3 protein: CASGFSMGNEQFF. The CDR3 DNA sequence: TGTGCTAGTGGTTTTTCAATGGGGAATGAGCAGTTCTTC.

The CDR3 protein is CASSVGQGAQGYTF. CDR3 sequence (DNA): TGTGCCAGCAGCGTGGGACAGGGGGCTCAGGGCTACACCTTC. The genes are TRBV9 and TRBJ1-2; 12 nucleotides line up with TRBD1. The CDR3 length is 14 residues. Germline assignment: CDR1 SGDLS and CDR2 YYNGEE. Trimming removed 2 bases from V and 8 bases from J; junction bases left unmatched: 4.

In this sample, this clonotype turned up once. This chain uses TRBV5-1 with TRBJ1-6; D may be TRBD1 (6 bases). Germline V gene data show CDR1 as SGHRS and CDR2 as YFSETQ. This CDR3 comprises 15 residues. V lost 1 base and J 6 bases, leaving 11 bases between the germline ends. CDR3 DNA: TGCGCCAGCAGCTTGTGGGGGGGCTCTAATTCACCCCTCCACTTT. Translation gives CASSLWGGSNSPLHF.

Points on this clonotype: A much larger clone differs from this one at a single base, so this may be a read error. The chain couples TRBV5-1 to TRBJ2-5; TRBD1 matches at 7 bases. CDR3 length: 16 amino acids. Germline V gives CDR1 SGHRS, CDR2 YFSETQ. The chain's CDR3 is CASSAGAGGRQETQYF. In DNA, the CDR3 is TGTGCCAGCAGCGCTGGGGCAGGGGGTAGGCAAGAGACCCAGTACTTC.

This clonotype has at least ten counts. This chain links TRBV20-1 with TRBJ1-2; no definite D call. This CDR3 contains 11 residues. V dropped 4 bases and J dropped 7 bases, with 10 bases sitting between them. Germline V gives CDR1 DFQATT, CDR2 SNEGSKA (reference sequence). The CDR3 DNA reads TGCAGTGCTACGTTTCCGGGTGGCTACACCTTC. Its protein is CSATFPGGYTF.